Listed below are T cell receptor beta chains from one sample, sequenced in a study of T cell changes during pregnancy in multiple sclerosis. Sequencing used immunoSEQ multiplex PCR; TCRdb keeps in-frame clones, though not all of them. The table includes 35,000 or so clones, roughly nine tenths detected once. Sequenced material: CD4+ T cells from peripheral blood mononuclear cells, taken after pregnancy. The receptor set was obtained from a female donor in good health, enrolled as a control in a pregnancy study. CDR3s include the opening cysteine and the closing phenylalanine or tryptophan. Each record gives: V gene, D gene, J gene, clone size, CDR3 DNA, CDR3 protein. The D gene is left open where the match is weak. Clone size, where shown, is once, few, many, or a class for clones that have expanded.

TRBV9	TRBD1	TRBJ2-7	-	TGTGCCAGCAGCGTGGGACAGGGGGGAACCTACGAGCAGTACTTC	CASSVGQGGTYEQYF
TRBV19	-	TRBJ1-1	few	TGTGCCAGTAACACAGCGAACACTGAAGCTTTCTTT	CASNTANTEAFF
TRBV18	-	TRBJ2-7	-	TGTGCCAGCTCACCACCTTGGGGCAGCTTCTACGAGCAGTACTTC	CASSPPWGSFYEQYF
TRBV11-3	-	TRBJ2-2	-	TGTGCCAGCAGCGCGGGGGCGGCCGACACCGGGGAGCTGTTTTTT	CASSAGAADTGELFF
TRBV28	TRBD1	TRBJ1-6	-	TGTGCCAGCAGTCCATTTCCCTTTCGACAGGGCCGGAATTCACCCCTCCACTTT	CASSPFPFRQGRNSPLHF
TRBV19	TRBD1	TRBJ1-2	-	TGTGCCAGTAGCCAGACAGGGGTTTACTATGGCTACACCTTC	CASSQTGVYYGYTF
TRBV7-3	TRBD2	TRBJ2-3	-	TGTGCCAGCAGCTCTCCGGGCGGGGGGAGCACAGATACGCAGTATTTT	CASSSPGGGSTDTQYF
TRBV10-3	-	TRBJ2-7	-	TGTGCCATCAGCGTGAGGGTTCTTGAAACTGCCGAGCAGTACTTC	CAISVRVLETAEQYF
TRBV25-1	-	TRBJ2-7	-	TGTGCCAGCACTCCAGGGATCGGCGAGCAGTACTTC	CASTPGIGEQYF
TRBV7-2	TRBD2	TRBJ2-2	-	TGTGCCAGCAGCCTGCTGGGCGGGGGGGGCACCGGGGAGCTGTTTTTT	CASSLLGGGGTGELFF
TRBV18	TRBD1	TRBJ2-2	-	TGTGCCAGCTCACCGCCGGGAAGGGGGCACACCGGGGAGCTGTTTTTT	CASSPPGRGHTGELFF
TRBV28	TRBD1	TRBJ1-4	-	TGTGCCAGCAGCTTACAGGGGGCTAAAGAAAAACTGTTTTTT	CASSLQGAKEKLFF
TRBV4-2	TRBD1	TRBJ1-2	-	TGTGCCAGCAGCCAAGATTCACCGGGACAGGGAGACTATGGCTACACCTTC	CASSQDSPGQGDYGYTF
TRBV20-1	-	TRBJ1-3	-	TGCAGTGCTTTGCGGGAGACGTCCATATATTTT	CSALRETSIYF
TRBV29-1	-	TRBJ1-2	-	TGCAGCGTTGTCCGGACGGAGGATGGCTACACCTTC	CSVVRTEDGYTF
TRBV27	TRBD1	TRBJ1-5	few	TGTGCCAGCAGTAGACAGGGGTTAGGCAATCAGCCCCAGCATTTT	CASSRQGLGNQPQHF
TRBV7-3	TRBD2	TRBJ2-7	-	TGTGCCAGCAGCTTCGGGGGGGCCAACACCTACGAGCAGTACTTC	CASSFGGANTYEQYF
TRBV19	TRBD1	TRBJ2-1	-	TGTGCCAGTAGTATAGAGGGGAGGACAGGGATCAGAAATGAGCAGTTCTTC	CASSIEGRTGIRNEQFF
TRBV5-1	TRBD1	TRBJ2-3	-	TGCGCCAGCAGCTTGGCCGGGACAGGGAGCACAGATACGCAGTATTTT	CASSLAGTGSTDTQYF
TRBV7-7	TRBD1	TRBJ2-5	-	TGTGCTAGCAGCGTCGGACAGGGAGGCGAGACCCAGTACTTC	CASSVGQGGETQYF
TRBV30	TRBD1	TRBJ1-5	-	TGTGCCTGGAGTACGAACAGGGGAATGGGGCATCAGCCCCAGCATTTT	CAWSTNRGMGHQPQHF
TRBV10-3	TRBD1	TRBJ2-7	-	TGTGCCATCACCTCGGGACAGGGCTCCTACGAGCAGTACTTC	CAITSGQGSYEQYF
TRBV5-1	-	TRBJ1-5	-	TGCGCCAGCAGCTTGGACGGAGGGACCAATCAGCCCCAGCATTTT	CASSLDGGTNQPQHF